Detailed here is one T cell receptor (beta chain). Assay: immunoSEQ multiplex PCR; the TCRdb copy retains only in-frame clones and omits some. This sample has approximately 41,000 clones, with roughly four fifths found just once. The sample belongs to a study of blood T cell repertoires in COVID-19. Study overall: Acute and convalescent COVID-19 specimens originated in the United States, Italy and Spain.

Trimming stripped 4 bases from V and 2 bases from J, with 15 bases between. This CDR3 spans 16 amino acids. Per the germline V gene, CDR1 is SNHLY and CDR2 is FYNNEI. The TCR was taken from a man aged 35-49 years with active or convalescent COVID-19. J is TRBJ1-5 and V is TRBV2; D is unresolved. The source material was peripheral blood. The CDR3 nucleotides read TGTGCCAGCAGTGGTTCCCCACAGAGTCGCAATCAGCCCCAGCATTTT. Amino acids: CASSGSPQSRNQPQHF. The variable domain in full, completed from reference TRBV2 and TRBJ1-5, reads EPEVTQTPSHQVTQMGQEVILRCVPISNHLYFYWYRQILGQKVEFLVSFYNNEISEKSEIFDDQFSVERPDGSNFTLKIRSTKLEDSAMYFCASSGSPQSRNQPQHFGDGTRLSIL.